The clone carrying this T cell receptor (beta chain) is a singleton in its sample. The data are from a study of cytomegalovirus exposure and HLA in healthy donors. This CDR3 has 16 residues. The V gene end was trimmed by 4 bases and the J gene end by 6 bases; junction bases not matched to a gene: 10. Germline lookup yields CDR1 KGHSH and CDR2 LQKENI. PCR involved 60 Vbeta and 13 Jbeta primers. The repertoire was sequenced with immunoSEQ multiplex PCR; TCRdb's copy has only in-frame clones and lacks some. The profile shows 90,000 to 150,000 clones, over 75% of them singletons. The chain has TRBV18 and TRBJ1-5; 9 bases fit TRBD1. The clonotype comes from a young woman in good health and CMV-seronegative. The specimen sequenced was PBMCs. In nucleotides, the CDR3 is TGTGCCAGCTCACGCTCCGTTGTGACAGGGGGTCAGCCCCAGCATTTT. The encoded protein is CASSRSVVTGGQPQHF.